The rows below give T cell receptor beta chains drawn from one sample of a study of cytomegalovirus exposure and HLA in healthy donors. TCRdb keeps only in-frame clones here, not all; method: immunoSEQ multiplex PCR. The sample includes over 200,000 clones, 70% to 90% seen only once; the top ten take just under 3%. Sequencing used PBMCs. Source of these receptors: a woman under 30 in good health and CMV-seronegative. The CDR3 runs from the conserved cysteine through the conserved F or W. Each record gives: D gene, CDR3 length, V gene, J gene, clone size, CDR3 protein, CDR3 DNA. The D gene is left open where the match is weak. Clone size is given for some rows only: seen once, a few or many times, or a class if the clone is expanded.

-,13,TRBV5-6,TRBJ2-7,-,CASSPGLVYEQYF,TGTGCCAGCAGCCCTGGACTGGTCTACGAGCAGTACTTC
TRBD2,16,TRBV28,TRBJ2-3,-,CASSSLAGVPPDTQYF,TGTGCCAGCAGTTCTCTAGCGGGAGTCCCCCCAGATACGCAGTATTTT
-,16,TRBV25-1,TRBJ2-4,-,CAKRDWEDLAKNIQYF,TGTGCCAAGAGAGACTGGGAGGATTTAGCCAAAAACATTCAGTACTTC
TRBD2,16,TRBV2,TRBJ2-1,-,CASSEPGTSYQDEQFF,TGTGCCAGCAGTGAGCCGGGGACTAGTTATCAGGATGAGCAGTTCTTC
TRBD1,17,TRBV15,TRBJ2-3,-,CATSRPGTADSTDTQYF,TGTGCCACCAGCAGACCCGGGACAGCGGATAGCACAGATACGCAGTATTTT
TRBD2,18,TRBV4-1,TRBJ2-1,-,CASSQIGLSPSGYNEQFF,TGCGCCAGCAGCCAAATCGGGCTCTCCCCTAGCGGATACAATGAGCAGTTCTTC
TRBD2,15,TRBV19,TRBJ2-1,-,CASSIGLAGYNEQFF,TGTGCCAGTAGTATAGGACTAGCGGGCTACAATGAGCAGTTCTTC
-,15,TRBV7-8,TRBJ1-4,-,CASSSQPATNEKLFF,TGTGCCAGCAGCTCACAGCCTGCAACTAATGAAAAACTGTTTTTT
TRBD2,15,TRBV10-3,TRBJ2-7,-,CATTGLAGESYEQYF,TGTGCCACGACGGGACTAGCGGGAGAATCTTACGAGCAGTACTTC
TRBD1,16,TRBV28,TRBJ2-7,once,CASSYRPGRGIYEQYF,TGTGCCAGCAGTTACCGCCCGGGCAGGGGGATATACGAGCAGTACTTC
TRBD2,16,TRBV7-2,TRBJ2-1,-,CASSSGLAGGVGEQFF,TGTGCCAGCAGCTCGGGACTAGCGGGAGGGGTCGGTGAGCAGTTCTTC
TRBD2,13,TRBV28,TRBJ2-7,-,CASRSSGLYEQYF,TGTGCCAGCAGGAGTAGCGGGCTCTACGAGCAGTACTTC
TRBD2,16,TRBV27,TRBJ2-2,-,CASSLLASGWTGELFF,TGTGCCAGCAGTTTATTGGCTAGCGGGTGGACCGGGGAGCTGTTTTTT
TRBD2,15,TRBV11-1,TRBJ2-7,-,CASSFTTSGRPEQYF,TGTGCCAGCAGTTTTACGACTAGCGGGAGGCCCGAGCAGTACTTC
TRBD1,11,TRBV20-1,TRBJ1-2,-,CATDRGVGYTF,TGCGCCACCGACAGGGGGGTGGGCTACACCTTC
-,12,TRBV13,TRBJ2-7,-,CASSSFPYEQYF,TGTGCCAGCAGCTCCTTTCCCTACGAGCAGTACTTC
TRBD1,15,TRBV27,TRBJ1-1,-,CASSQDRGGMTEAFF,TGTGCCAGCAGTCAAGACAGGGGTGGGATGACTGAAGCTTTCTTT
-,13,TRBV27,TRBJ2-3,-,CASTTGSADTQYF,TGTGCCAGCACAACCGGGTCCGCAGATACGCAGTATTTT
-,15,TRBV28,TRBJ1-1,-,CASSSLLRGVTEAFF,TGTGCCAGCAGTTCGTTACTCAGGGGTGTGACTGAAGCTTTCTTT
-,14,TRBV7-3,TRBJ2-1,-,CASSLTLDSNEQFF,TGTGCCAGCAGCTTAACATTGGACTCCAATGAGCAGTTCTTC
-,16,TRBV4-3,TRBJ1-5,-,CASSQDYGGVNQPQHF,TGCGCCAGCAGCCAAGACTACGGAGGGGTCAATCAGCCCCAGCATTTT
-,15,TRBV5-1,TRBJ2-7,-,CASSPPGRDIYEQYF,TGCGCCAGCAGCCCCCCCGGCCGGGATATCTACGAGCAGTACTTC
-,13,TRBV27,TRBJ2-7,-,CASSWTDATEQYF,TGTGCCAGCAGCTGGACAGACGCTACCGAGCAGTACTTC
-,13,TRBV6-1,TRBJ2-3,-,CASSEVYTDTQYF,TGTGCCAGCAGTGAAGTCTACACAGATACGCAGTATTTT
TRBD2,15,TRBV4-2,TRBJ2-7,-,CASSHRLAGTYEQYF,TGTGCCAGCAGCCACCGTCTAGCGGGAACCTACGAGCAGTACTTC
-,15,TRBV6-5,TRBJ1-1,-,CASSPTRGGNTEAFF,TGTGCCAGCAGCCCTACGAGGGGAGGGAACACTGAAGCTTTCTTT
TRBD2,16,TRBV27,TRBJ2-7,few,CASSAGSASGDYEQYF,TGTGCCAGCAGTGCGGGTTCGGCTAGCGGGGACTACGAGCAGTACTTC
TRBD1,15,TRBV5-1,TRBJ1-2,-,CASSFSGGFNYGYTF,TGCGCCAGCAGCTTTTCAGGGGGCTTTAACTATGGCTACACCTTC